These 26 T cell receptor beta chains share one sample of origin, sequenced in a study of cytomegalovirus exposure and HLA in healthy donors. Amplification used 60 Vbeta primers and 13 Jbeta primers. The table came from immunoSEQ multiplex PCR; TCRdb's copy has only in-frame clones and leaves some out. This sample has about 170,000 clones, with 55% to 65% found just once. The sample consisted of PBMCs. These receptors came from a man in his forties in good health and CMV-seronegative.

V is TRBV10-3 and J is TRBJ2-2; tentatively, D is TRBD2 (6 bases). Trimming removed 5 bases from V and 0 bases from J, with 13 bases in between. In germline, CDR1 is ENHRY, CDR2 SYGVKD. There are 16 residues in the CDR3. CDR3 sequence reads: CAISTSRSTNTGELFF. The CDR3 nucleotides read TGTGCCATCAGTACTAGCAGATCAACGAACACCGGGGAGCTGTTTTTT.

The chain carries TRBV19 and TRBJ2-2, with 10 bases aligning to TRBD1. V was pared by 5 bases and J by 3 bases, with 3 bases of the junction left unmatched. This CDR3 has 15 residues. Germline lookup yields CDR1 LNHDA and CDR2 SQIVND (reference sequence). CDR3: CASSGDRGHTGELFF. The CDR3 region has the DNA TGTGCCAGTAGTGGGGACAGGGGCCACACCGGGGAGCTGTTTTTT.

The chain uses TRBV7-8 and TRBJ2-3; the match to TRBD2 covers 8 bases. The CDR3 totals 18 residues. V was clipped by 2 bases and J by 0 bases; unmatched bases: 10. Germline V gene sequence: CDR1 SGHVS, CDR2 FQNEAQ. The CDR3 coding sequence is TGTGCCAGCAGCTTAAGAAGCGGGGGAAGGACTAGCACAGATACGCAGTATTTT. Amino acid sequence: CASSLRSGGRTSTDTQYF.

The chain uses TRBV6-5 and TRBJ1-2; D is unclear. Germline V gene data show CDR1 as MNHEY and CDR2 as SVGAGI. V was pared by 0 bases and J by 6 bases, with 11 bases between. The CDR3 runs 14 residues. CDR3 loop: CASSYSEGANGYTF. In DNA, the CDR3 is TGTGCCAGCAGTTACTCCGAGGGAGCGAATGGCTACACCTTC.

The V gene is TRBV19, the J gene TRBJ1-1, with 7 bases fitting TRBD1. The CDR3 sequence is 15 residues long. Trimming cost V 4 bases and J 1 base; bases outside gene matches: 6. Germline V gene lookup returns CDR1 LNHDA and CDR2 SQIVND (reference sequence). CDR3 DNA: TGTGCCAGTAGTACGACAGGGATCAAGAACACTGAAGCTTTCTTT. This translates into CASSTTGIKNTEAFF.

This clone has only a few counts. J is TRBJ2-5 and V is TRBV27, with no clear D. CDR1 and CDR2 from the germline V gene are MNHEY and SMNVEV (reference sequence). The CDR3 length is 15 residues. Trimming removed 2 bases from V and 0 bases from J, with 10 bases in between. The CDR3 bases are TGTGCCAGCAGTTTAATCGGTCGTTACCAAGAGACCCAGTACTTC. Translation gives CASSLIGRYQETQYF.

This clone came up once. The chain recombines TRBV5-5 with TRBJ2-7, with 8 bases matching TRBD1. Germline CDR1 and CDR2: SGHKS and YYEKEE (reference sequence). The CDR3 consists of 16 residues. The V gene end was trimmed by 1 base and the J gene end by 2 bases; junction bases not matched to a gene: 8. For the CDR3, the DNA is TGTGCCAGCAGCTTGTCGGTCCAGGGGGCACCCTACGAGCAGTACTTC. This gives the protein CASSLSVQGAPYEQYF.

V usage is TRBV19 and J usage is TRBJ2-5, with 8 bases aligning to TRBD2. The CDR3 is made up of 14 amino acids. Germline CDR1 is LNHDA and CDR2 is SQIVND (reference sequence). V was pared by 7 bases and J by 4 bases, with 8 bases of the junction left unmatched. In DNA form, the CDR3 reads TGTGCCAGTAAGGCCGGGACTAGTAGAGAGACCCAGTACTTC. Translating gives CASKAGTSRETQYF. The complete variable domain, with remaining parts taken from reference TRBV19 and TRBJ2-5, reads DGGITQSPKYLFRKEGQNVTLSCEQNLNHDAMYWYRQDPGQGLRLIYYSQIVNDFQKGDIAEGYSVSREKKESFPLTVTSAQKNPTAFYLCASKAGTSRETQYFGPGTRLLVL.

V usage is TRBV4-3 and J usage is TRBJ2-2, with TRBD2 as a possible D gene (6 bases). CDR3 size: 14 residues. V lost 2 bases, J lost 9 bases, and 13 bases lay in between. Germline CDR1 LGHNA, CDR2 YSLEER. CDR3 loop: CASSQSRGYRELFF. The CDR3 DNA sequence: TGCGCCAGCAGCCAATCCCGGGGGTATCGGGAGCTGTTTTTT.

J is TRBJ2-7 and V is TRBV14; TRBD2 is a possible D gene (5 bases). The CDR3 spans 12 residues. The V end lost 4 bases, the J end lost 5 bases, and 9 bases lay between the germline ends. Germline V CDR1 and CDR2: SGHDN, FVKESK. This chain's CDR3 is CASSLPGNEQYF. DNA of the CDR3: TGTGCCAGCAGCCTGCCGGGGAACGAGCAGTACTTC. Complete variable domain (other parts from reference TRBV14 and TRBJ2-7): EAGVTQFPSHSVIEKGQTVTLRCDPISGHDNLYWYRRVMGKEIKFLLHFVKESKQDESGMPNNRFLAERTGGTYSTLKVQPAELEDSGVYFCASSLPGNEQYFGPGTRLTVT.

This clone was picked up one time. The genes are TRBV5-1 and TRBJ1-6; 10 nucleotides align to TRBD1. In germline, CDR1 is SGHRS, CDR2 YFSETQ. V was pared by 4 bases and J by 11 bases, with 6 bases of the junction left unmatched. CDR3 size: 14 residues. The CDR3 DNA sequence: TGCGCCAGCAGCCCGGGACAGGGGACTGCACCCCTCCACTTT. This sequence encodes CASSPGQGTAPLHF.

This sequence joins TRBV28 and TRBJ1-2; D is unclear. The germline CDR1 and CDR2 sequences are MDHEN and SYDVKM. Trimming left V 6 bases short and J 7 bases short, with 9 bases between. The CDR3 has 11 residues. CDR3 loop: CASRSPGGYTF. The DNA of the CDR3 is TGTGCCAGCAGGTCACCGGGTGGCTACACCTTC.

The V gene is TRBV18, the J gene TRBJ2-7; 10 positions agree with TRBD2. The CDR3 is 18 residues long. The germline V gene has CDR1 KGHSH and CDR2 LQKENI. J lost 5 bases, V lost 9 bases, and 22 bases had no gene match. Here the CDR3 DNA reads TGTGCCAGTAACGAACAAGGAACAGCTAGCGGGAGTCAGAACGAGCAGTACTTC. Protein sequence: CASNEQGTASGSQNEQYF.

The gene calls are TRBV7-6 and TRBJ1-5; TRBD1 agrees at 9 bases. The CDR3 has 14 residues. J gave up 7 bases and V 3 bases, and 4 bases lay outside the gene matches. Germline lookup yields CDR1 SGHVS and CDR2 FNYEAQ. This CDR3 reads CASSLRQGDQPQHF. The CDR3 DNA is TGTGCCAGCAGCTTGCGACAGGGGGACCAGCCCCAGCATTTT.

The chain combines TRBV5-4 with TRBJ2-7; D unresolved. Per germline, CDR1 SGHNT and CDR2 YYREEE (reference sequence). The ends were cut back, 1 base at V and 7 bases at J, with 15 bases in the middle. There are 14 residues in the CDR3. CDR3 in amino acids: CASSLSAGFGEQYF. DNA of the CDR3: TGTGCCAGCAGCTTGTCTGCCGGGTTCGGGGAGCAGTACTTC.

The chain combines TRBV19 with TRBJ1-1, with a tentative D call TRBD1 (5 bases). The germline V and J ends were trimmed by 3 bases and 4 bases, with 12 bases remaining between them. Germline V CDR1 and CDR2: LNHDA, SQIVND (reference sequence). The CDR3 has 14 amino acids. CDR3: CASSMKPGGTEAFF. In nucleotides, the CDR3 is TGTGCCAGTAGTATGAAGCCGGGGGGCACTGAAGCTTTCTTT. Drawing the rest from reference TRBV19 and TRBJ1-1, the complete variable domain is DGGITQSPKYLFRKEGQNVTLSCEQNLNHDAMYWYRQDPGQGLRLIYYSQIVNDFQKGDIAEGYSVSREKKESFPLTVTSAQKNPTAFYLCASSMKPGGTEAFFGQGTRLTVV.

DNA of the CDR3: TGTGCCAGCAGCTTAGAACAAGTGGCTGGCTACACCTTC. Translating it yields CASSLEQVAGYTF. The chain recombines TRBV7-2 with TRBJ1-2; D remains unclear. Germline CDR1 SGHTA, CDR2 FQGNSA. V was pared by 1 base and J by 7 bases, with 10 bases between. The CDR3 runs 13 residues. Based on the CDR3 plus reference TRBV7-2 and TRBJ1-2, the full variable domain is GAGVSQSPSNKVTEKGKDVELRCDPISGHTALYWYRQSLGQGLEFLIYFQGNSAPDKSGLPSDRFSAERTGGSVSTLTIQRTQQEDSAVYLCASSLEQVAGYTFGSGTRLTVV.

As regards this clone: The junction departs from the called germline gene at one end, perhaps through a read error. V is TRBV2 and J is TRBJ2-7, with 11 bases matching TRBD1. Germline V CDR1 and CDR2: SNHLY, FYNNEI. CDR3 length: 17 residues. CDR3 loop: CASSDPGTGGLSYDQYF. CDR3 in DNA: TGTGCCAGCAGTGACCCCGGGACAGGGGGGCTCTCCTACGATCAGTACTTC.

The chain combines TRBV7-6 with TRBJ1-1, with 8 bases lining up with TRBD1. The germline V gene has CDR1 SGHVS and CDR2 FNYEAQ. This CDR3 spans 15 amino acids. Trimming took 0 bases from V and 1 from J; bases not matched to a gene: 1. In DNA form, the CDR3 reads TGTGCCAGCAGCTTAGCTGGGACAGGGAACACTGAAGCTTTCTTT. Translation gives CASSLAGTGNTEAFF.

V usage is TRBV28 and J usage is TRBJ2-2; D is uncertain. The CDR3 length is 15 residues. Per germline, CDR1 MDHEN and CDR2 SYDVKM. V was clipped by 4 bases and J by 4 bases, with 13 bases between them. The CDR3 loop is CASSSNKPGTGELFF. For the CDR3, the DNA is TGTGCCAGCAGTTCAAATAAACCGGGCACCGGGGAGCTGTTTTTT.

The genes are TRBV27 and TRBJ2-2; D perhaps matches TRBD1 (5 bases). The CDR3 has 14 residues. Germline V gene sequence: CDR1 MNHEY, CDR2 SMNVEV (reference sequence). The V end was cut by 5 bases, the J end by 7 bases, with 14 bases between. The CDR3 DNA reads TGTGCCAGCAGTCCCAGGTCCAGGGACGGGGAGCTGTTTTTT. Residues: CASSPRSRDGELFF.

The V and J genes are TRBV5-1 and TRBJ2-1, with TRBD2 matching over 8 bases. V dropped 4 bases and J dropped 12; count of bases not matched to a gene: 15. This CDR3 region has 15 residues. CDR1 and CDR2 (germline): SGHRS, YFSETQ. This CDR3 is CASSLGGAGALGQFF. The CDR3 coding sequence is TGCGCCAGCAGCCTCGGGGGAGCGGGGGCACTCGGGCAGTTCTTC. Combining the CDR3 with reference TRBV5-1 and TRBJ2-1 gives the whole variable domain KAGVTQTPRYLIKTRGQQVTLSCSPISGHRSVSWYQQTPGQGLQFLFEYFSETQRNKGNFPGRFSGRQFSNSRSEMNVSTLELGDSALYLCASSLGGAGALGQFFGPGTRLTVL.

This chain links TRBV2 with TRBJ2-1; 10 bases match TRBD2. Germline loops: CDR1 SNHLY, CDR2 FYNNEI. The CDR3 is made up of 19 amino acids. V shed 3 bases and J 4 bases; nucleotides not matched to a gene: 15. CDR3 sequence reads: CASSDWGDPIAGGYNEQFF. CDR3 DNA: TGTGCCAGCAGTGATTGGGGTGACCCTATAGCGGGGGGATACAATGAGCAGTTCTTC.

Here the CDR3 DNA reads TGTGCCAGCAGTGGGGGGAGACAGGGCCTTAGTGGAAACACCATATATTTT. Its protein is CASSGGRQGLSGNTIYF. The chain combines TRBV5-4 with TRBJ1-3, with 7 bases lining up with TRBD1. The V segment lost 5 bases and the J segment 3 bases; nucleotides outside the gene matches: 14. CDR1 and CDR2 (germline): SGHNT, YYREEE (reference sequence). The CDR3 length is 17 residues.

In its sample, this clone was seen once. This chain uses TRBV9 with TRBJ2-3; 7 bases fit TRBD2. This CDR3 is built from 16 residues. CDR1 and CDR2 (germline): SGDLS, YYNGEE. V gave up 0 bases and J gave up 1 base; unmatched junction bases: 5. The CDR3 DNA follows: TGTGCCAGCAGCGTAGGTCGGCTAGCGGGCACAGATACGCAGTATTTT. It translates to CASSVGRLAGTDTQYF.

Comment on this clone: At one boundary the junction diverges from the germline segment, which might be a read error. The gene calls are TRBV7-9 and TRBJ2-3; TRBD2 matches 8 bases. Germline CDR1 SEHNR, CDR2 FQNEAQ (reference sequence). This CDR3 has 16 residues. Written as DNA, the CDR3 is TGTTCCAGCAGCTTAGCTTTCAGCGGGAGAACAGATACGCAGTATTTT. Its protein is CSSSLAFSGRTDTQYF.